This T cell receptor beta chain was identified during a study of blood T cell repertoires in COVID-19. Study at large: Researchers got acute and convalescent COVID-19 samples from the United States, Italy and Spain. Nucleic acid was either cDNA or gDNA, and it came from T cells, B-cell-depleted T cells, or PBMCs.

This clone was detected once. In the study's own analysis: Estimation of nucleated cell counts was performed using reference gene primer amplification. TCRdb keeps only in-frame clones here, not all; method: immunoSEQ multiplex PCR. V, J and clone size reflect that table, while D and trimming were determined from the DNA. Of tens of thousands of clones listed, about 83% were seen once; the top ten hold 8.3%. V was trimmed by 2 bases and J by 7 bases, leaving 12 bases between them. This CDR3 region has 14 residues. Per the germline V gene, CDR1 is SGDLS and CDR2 is YYNGEE. This clonotype originated in a man younger than 40 with acute or convalescent COVID-19. This rearrangement joins TRBV9 to TRBJ2-2; weak D call: TRBD1 (6 bases). Input material: peripheral blood. This chain's CDR3 is CASSVGQFRGELFF. The CDR3 DNA follows: TGTGCCAGCAGCGTCGGACAGTTTCGCGGGGAGCTGTTTTTT.